This TCR beta chain is drawn from a study of T-cell memory formation after mild COVID-19. cDNA libraries for TCR alpha and TCR beta, carrying sample barcodes and UMIs, came from 5'RACE with constant-segment primers. One entry per CDR3 protein results from TCRdb running MiXCR on the 5' RACE reads. The sample has some 450,000 distinct CDR3 sequences, under 20% seen once. Broader study findings: Shrinking CD4+ clones resided mostly in CM and EM, and CD8+ ones in EMRA. CD4/CD8 balance held among clones contracting day 15 to 85, and later expanders leaned CD4+.

Points on this clonotype: Its antigen is currently unknown.

J gave up 1 base and V 6 bases, and 8 bases lay outside the gene matches. Germline V gives CDR1 DFQATT, CDR2 SNEGSKA (reference sequence). The length of the CDR3 is 15 residues. What was sequenced was PBMCs or a T cell subset sorted from them (not recorded which). This sequence originates from a man younger than 35 who had mild COVID-19 (a few samples of this study predate the infection). Cell type and time point are not known. V and J are TRBV20-1 and TRBJ2-3; 9 bases agree with TRBD1. The CDR3 DNA reads as TGCAGTGCCCTAGGACAGGGGCGCGGCACAGATACGCAGTATTTT. Amino acid sequence: CSALGQGRGTDTQYF.